This TCR beta chain was obtained from a study of T cell repertoires in cytomegalovirus infection. The study's findings and limits: Frequencies of public TCR beta families were cumulated, and this identified carriers of CMV plus the relevant HLA. There were HLA-C-restricted CMV-specific TCR beta clonotypes dominating the ex vivo response.

In this sample, this clonotype turned up many times. Its antigen remains unknown. The V gene's germline CDR1 is SGHVS and CDR2 FQNEAQ. This CDR3 has 15 amino acids. The V gene end was trimmed by 5 bases and the J gene end by 3 bases; junction bases not matched to a gene: 8. From the reads, TCRdb called clonotypes with MiXCR, one entry per CDR3 protein. This table has approximately 1,000,000 distinct CDR3 sequences, approximately 30% appearing once. Sequencing was performed on cultured CD8+ T cells from PBMCs, taken from culture after CMV antigen stimulation. The chain recombines TRBV7-8 with TRBJ1-1, with 8 bases aligning to TRBD1. This TCR came from a human donor in good health (CMV status not recorded). Some clones in this sample may be carry-over from other donors' samples. The CDR3 DNA sequence: TGTGCCAGCAGCACCATGACAGGGGACTACACTGAAGCTTTCTTT. It translates to CASSTMTGDYTEAFF. Full variable domain (missing parts from reference TRBV7-8 and TRBJ1-1): GAGVSQSPRYKVAKRGQDVALRCDPISGHVSLFWYQQALGQGPEFLTYFQNEAQLDKSGLPSDRFFAERPEGSVSTLKIQRTQQEDSAVYLCASSTMTGDYTEAFFGQGTRLTVV.